The present TCR beta chain was sequenced within a study of technical replicates of blood from several donors. The CDR3 has 14 amino acids. Germline loops: CDR1 MNHNS, CDR2 SASEGT. The junction had 4 bases not matched to a gene; V was cut back by 4 bases and J by 1 base. Using immunoSEQ multiplex PCR, the repertoire was profiled, and TCRdb retains in-frame clones only, with some absent. The repertoire holds tens of thousands of clones, with about 94% as singletons. Sequenced input: T cells isolated from PBMCs. The V call is TRBV6-1, the J call TRBJ2-7, with 7 bases aligning to TRBD1. The TCR was taken from a human donor in good health. In nucleotides, the CDR3 is TGTGCCAGCAGTGTAGACAGGGAGTCCTACGAGCAGTACTTC. Residues: CASSVDRESYEQYF.